This TCR beta chain emerged from a study of T cell responses to AZD1222 COVID-19 vaccine. Regarding the study as a whole: Unmutated variant regions reportedly attract nearly half of all spike-specific TCRs. A mostly white British donor set with more females was recruited, and clonal diversity was possibly underestimated. Sampling captured repertoires only after the peak T cell response.

With V trimmed by 6 bases and J by 1 base, 5 bases remained unmatched. This CDR3 has 16 amino acids. Germline assignment: CDR1 LGHDT and CDR2 YNNKEL (reference sequence). To note about this clone: Its antigen is still unknown.

Assay used: immunoSEQ multiplex PCR; TCRdb lists only in-frame clones, some missing. The repertoire includes about 110,000 clones, about 90% of them detected once, and around 4.7% sits in the top ten. This sequence originates from an adult who received the AZD1222 COVID-19 vaccine. The gene calls are TRBV3-1 (or the pseudogene TRBV3-2) and TRBJ2-5, with 13 positions matching TRBD2. The specimen comprised peripheral blood, sampled 28 days after the second AZD1222 dose. This CDR3 reads CASREGTSGVQETQYF. For the CDR3, the DNA is TGTGCCAGCAGGGAAGGGACTAGCGGGGTCCAAGAGACCCAGTACTTC.